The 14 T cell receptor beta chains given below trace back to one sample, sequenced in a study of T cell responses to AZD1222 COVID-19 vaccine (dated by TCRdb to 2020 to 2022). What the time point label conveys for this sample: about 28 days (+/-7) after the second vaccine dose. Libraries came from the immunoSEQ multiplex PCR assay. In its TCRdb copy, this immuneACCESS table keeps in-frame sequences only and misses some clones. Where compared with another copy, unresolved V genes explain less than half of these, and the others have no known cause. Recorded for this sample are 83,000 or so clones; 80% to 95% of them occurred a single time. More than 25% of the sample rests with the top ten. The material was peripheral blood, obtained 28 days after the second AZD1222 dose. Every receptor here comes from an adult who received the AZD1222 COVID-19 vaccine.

CDR3 coding DNA: TGTGCCAGCAGTAGGACAGTTGCTGGAAACACCATATATTTT. It is translated as CASSRTVAGNTIYF. The V call is TRBV27, the J call TRBJ1-3; D possibly corresponds to TRBD1 (6 bases). Germline assignment: CDR1 MNHEY and CDR2 SMNVEV (reference sequence). Trimming cost V 5 bases and J 2 bases, with 10 bases left between them. CDR3 length: 14 amino acids.

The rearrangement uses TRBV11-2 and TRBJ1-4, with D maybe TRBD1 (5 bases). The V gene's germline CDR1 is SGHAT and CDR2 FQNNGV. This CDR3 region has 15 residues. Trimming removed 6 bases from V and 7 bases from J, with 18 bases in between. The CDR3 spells CASRSGGTGGEKLFF. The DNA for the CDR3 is TGTGCCAGCAGATCCGGAGGGACCGGGGGTGAAAAACTGTTTTTT.

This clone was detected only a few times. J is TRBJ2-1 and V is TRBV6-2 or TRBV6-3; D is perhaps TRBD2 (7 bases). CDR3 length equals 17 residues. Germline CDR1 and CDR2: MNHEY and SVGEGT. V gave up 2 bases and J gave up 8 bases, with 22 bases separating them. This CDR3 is CASSYRGRDLGHDEQFF. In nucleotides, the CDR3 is TGTGCCAGCAGTTACAGGGGGAGGGATTTAGGGCACGATGAGCAGTTCTTC.

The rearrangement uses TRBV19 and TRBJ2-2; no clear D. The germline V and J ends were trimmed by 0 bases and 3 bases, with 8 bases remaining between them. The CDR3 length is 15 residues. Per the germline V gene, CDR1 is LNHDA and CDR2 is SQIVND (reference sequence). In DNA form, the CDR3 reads TGTGCCAGTAGTATAGAGGTCTTCTACACCGGGGAGCTGTTTTTT. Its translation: CASSIEVFYTGELFF.

CDR3 loop: CASSLGPVDEKLFF. The DNA of the CDR3 is TGCGCCAGCAGCCTAGGACCCGTAGATGAAAAACTGTTTTTT. This chain joins TRBV5-1 and TRBJ1-4; no definite D call. V gave up 4 bases and J gave up 6 bases, with 13 bases separating them. Germline assignment: CDR1 SGHRS and CDR2 YFSETQ. This CDR3 region has 14 residues. Variable domain in full (rest from reference TRBV5-1 and TRBJ1-4): KAGVTQTPRYLIKTRGQQVTLSCSPISGHRSVSWYQQTPGQGLQFLFEYFSETQRNKGNFPGRFSGRQFSNSRSEMNVSTLELGDSALYLCASSLGPVDEKLFFGSGTQLSVL.

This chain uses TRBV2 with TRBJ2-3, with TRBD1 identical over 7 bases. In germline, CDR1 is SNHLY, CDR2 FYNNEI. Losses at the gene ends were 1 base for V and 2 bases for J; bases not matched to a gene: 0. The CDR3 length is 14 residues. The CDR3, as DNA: TGTGCCAGCAGTGAAGAGGGGGCCACAGATACGCAGTATTTT. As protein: CASSEEGATDTQYF.

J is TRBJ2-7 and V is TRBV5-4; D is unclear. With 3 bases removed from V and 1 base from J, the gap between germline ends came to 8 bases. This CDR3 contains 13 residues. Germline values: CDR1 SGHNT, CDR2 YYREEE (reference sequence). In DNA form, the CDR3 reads TGTGCCAGCAGCTACGGACGGTCCTACGAGCAGTACTTC. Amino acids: CASSYGRSYEQYF.

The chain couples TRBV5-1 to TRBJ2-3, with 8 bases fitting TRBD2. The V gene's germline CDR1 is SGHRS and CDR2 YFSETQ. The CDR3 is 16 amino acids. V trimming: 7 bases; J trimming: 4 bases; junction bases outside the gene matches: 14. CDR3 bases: TGCGCCAGCCGCAAGGTCTATAGCGGGGTGGCAGATACGCAGTATTTT. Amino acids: CASRKVYSGVADTQYF. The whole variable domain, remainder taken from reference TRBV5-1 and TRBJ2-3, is KAGVTQTPRYLIKTRGQQVTLSCSPISGHRSVSWYQQTPGQGLQFLFEYFSETQRNKGNFPGRFSGRQFSNSRSEMNVSTLELGDSALYLCASRKVYSGVADTQYFGPGTRLTVL.

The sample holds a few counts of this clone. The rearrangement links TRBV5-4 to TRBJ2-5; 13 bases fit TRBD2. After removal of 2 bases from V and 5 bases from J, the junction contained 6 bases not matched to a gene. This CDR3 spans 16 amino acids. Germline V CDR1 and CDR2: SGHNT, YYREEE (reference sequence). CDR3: CASSLGLAGVLETQYF. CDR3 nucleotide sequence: TGTGCCAGCAGCTTAGGACTAGCGGGAGTTCTGGAGACCCAGTACTTC.

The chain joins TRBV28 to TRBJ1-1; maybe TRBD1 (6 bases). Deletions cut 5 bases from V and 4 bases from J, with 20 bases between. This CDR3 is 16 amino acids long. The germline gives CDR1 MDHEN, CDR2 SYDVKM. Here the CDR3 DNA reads TGTGCCAGCAGTCGGGGGGGCCGGCAGTCAACCACTGAAGCTTTCTTT. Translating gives CASSRGGRQSTTEAFF.

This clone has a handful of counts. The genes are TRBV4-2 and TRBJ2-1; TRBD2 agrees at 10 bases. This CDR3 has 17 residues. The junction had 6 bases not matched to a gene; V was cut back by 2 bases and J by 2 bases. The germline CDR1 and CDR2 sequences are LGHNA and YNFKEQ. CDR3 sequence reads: CASSQTKSGRAYNEQFF. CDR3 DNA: TGTGCCAGCAGCCAAACGAAAAGCGGGAGGGCCTACAATGAGCAGTTCTTC.

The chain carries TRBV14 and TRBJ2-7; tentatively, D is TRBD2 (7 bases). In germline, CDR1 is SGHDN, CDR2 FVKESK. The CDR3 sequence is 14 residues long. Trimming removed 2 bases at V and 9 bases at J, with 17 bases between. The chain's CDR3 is CASSQSPGGRRQYF. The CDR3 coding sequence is TGTGCCAGCAGCCAATCTCCGGGGGGCCGAAGGCAGTACTTC.

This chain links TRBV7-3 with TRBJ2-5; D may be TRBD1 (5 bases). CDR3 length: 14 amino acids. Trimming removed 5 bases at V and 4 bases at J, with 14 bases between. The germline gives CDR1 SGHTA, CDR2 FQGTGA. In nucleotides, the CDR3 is TGTGCCAGCAGCCGGTCCGCAGGGTCAGAGACCCAGTACTTC. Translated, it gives CASSRSAGSETQYF.

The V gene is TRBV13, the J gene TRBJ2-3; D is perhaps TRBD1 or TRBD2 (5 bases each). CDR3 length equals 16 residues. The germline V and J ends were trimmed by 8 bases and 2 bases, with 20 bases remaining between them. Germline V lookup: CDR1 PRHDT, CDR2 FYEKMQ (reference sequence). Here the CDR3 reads CASLPRGDGPTDTQYF. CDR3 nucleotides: TGTGCCAGCCTCCCCAGAGGGGACGGCCCCACAGATACGCAGTATTTT.